Sequencing of this T cell receptor beta chain was carried out in a study of HIV-infected patients and healthy controls. The overall study: Early therapy brought no consistent CD8 count shift, though the CD4:CD8 ratio rose a little.

This CDR3 spans 17 amino acids. V shed 0 bases and J 5 bases; nucleotides not matched to a gene: 8. CDR1 and CDR2 (germline): SGHNT, YYREEE (reference sequence). All unsorted peripheral T cells were captured because whole blood was used without fractionation. Only a few counts were recorded for this clonotype. Its matching antigen is unknown. Broader study findings: Healthy controls carried many MAIT alpha-chain CDR3s, while HIV+ repertoires had few.

Alpha and beta constant-region primers primed reverse transcription of 500 to 550 ng RNA. Separate chain-specific third strand synthesis with multiplexing indices produced the alpha and beta libraries. Two random hexamers, added before amplification and joined, formed each molecule's 12-nucleotide barcode. MiXCR was run by TCRdb on the 5' RACE reads, yielding one entry per CDR3 protein. Of about 10,000 distinct CDR3 sequences detected, about 10% appear once; the ten largest clones hold about 15%. This receptor was taken from an adult with HIV infection. V and J are TRBV5-4 and TRBJ2-3, with 11 bases that match TRBD1. Sequenced material: blood, taken before antiretroviral therapy. CDR3 DNA: TGTGCCAGCAGCTTGGAGGGTTGGACAGGGGGCCAAGATACGCAGTATTTT. It is translated as CASSLEGWTGGQDTQYF.